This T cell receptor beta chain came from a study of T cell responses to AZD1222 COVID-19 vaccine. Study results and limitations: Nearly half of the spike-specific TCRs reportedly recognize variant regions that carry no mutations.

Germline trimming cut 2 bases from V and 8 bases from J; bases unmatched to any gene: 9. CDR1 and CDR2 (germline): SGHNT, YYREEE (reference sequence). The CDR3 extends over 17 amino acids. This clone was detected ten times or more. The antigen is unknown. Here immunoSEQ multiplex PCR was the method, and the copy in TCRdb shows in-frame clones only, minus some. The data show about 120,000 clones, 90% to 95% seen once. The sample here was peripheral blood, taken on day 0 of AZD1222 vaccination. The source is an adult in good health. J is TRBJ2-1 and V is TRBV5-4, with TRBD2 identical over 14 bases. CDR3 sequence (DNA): TGTGCCAGCAGCTTAGAACCGGGACTAGCGGGAGTCCATGAGCAGTTCTTC. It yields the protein CASSLEPGLAGVHEQFF.